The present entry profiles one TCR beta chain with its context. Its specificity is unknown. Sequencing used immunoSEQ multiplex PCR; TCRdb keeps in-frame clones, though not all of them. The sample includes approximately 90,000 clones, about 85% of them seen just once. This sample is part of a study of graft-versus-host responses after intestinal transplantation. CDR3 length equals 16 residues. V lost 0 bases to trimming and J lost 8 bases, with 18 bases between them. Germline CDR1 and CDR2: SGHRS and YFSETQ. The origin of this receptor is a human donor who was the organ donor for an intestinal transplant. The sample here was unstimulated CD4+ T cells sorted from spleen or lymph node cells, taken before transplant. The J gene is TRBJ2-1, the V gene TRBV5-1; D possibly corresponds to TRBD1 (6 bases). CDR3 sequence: CASSLDDRFSVDEQFF. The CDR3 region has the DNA TGCGCCAGCAGCTTGGATGACAGGTTTTCTGTTGATGAGCAGTTCTTC.